Listed below are T cell receptor beta chains from one sample, sequenced in a study of tumor and adjacent non-tumor tissue in lung cancer. From the multiplex PCR reads, TCRdb called clonotypes with MiXCR, one entry per CDR3 protein. The table includes under 150,000 distinct CDR3 sequences, around two thirds detected once. The material sequenced was lung tumor tissue. The receptors shown here come from a man aged 55 to 70 with small cell lung cancer. The CDR3 runs from the conserved cysteine through the conserved F or W. The D gene is left open where the match is weak. Size is stated for part of the rows, as once, few or many counts, or as a class when the clone is expanded.

size	V	D	J	CDR3	DNA
-	TRBV11-2	-	TRBJ2-1	CAGSADPSCEQFF	TGTGCCGGCAGCGCTGACCCCTCGTGTGAGCAGTTCTTC
few	TRBV6-6	TRBD2	TRBJ2-2	CASSYSSVTSGNTGELFF	TGTGCCAGCAGTTACTCGAGTGTGACTAGCGGGAACACCGGGGAGCTGTTTTTT
few	TRBV6-5	-	TRBJ2-4	CANSYSPGVIQYF	TGTGCCAACAGTTACTCTCCAGGGGTTATTCAGTATTTC
-	TRBV4-1	TRBD2	TRBJ2-1	CASSLSATSCEQFF	TGCGCTAGCAGCCTTTCGGCGACTAGCTGTGAGCAGTTCTTC
-	TRBV5-6	-	TRBJ2-4	CASDSVAKNIQYF	TGTGCCAGCGACTCGGTGGCGAAAAACATTCAGTACTTC
-	TRBV6-2/TRBV6-3	-	TRBJ2-1	CVSSIRPNNEQFF	TGTGTCAGCAGTATCCGTCCTAACAATGAGCAGTTCTTC
few	TRBV6-6	-	TRBJ2-3	CASSSAGDTQYF	TGTGCCAGCAGTTCCGCGGGAGATACGCAGTATTTT
-	TRBV12-3/TRBV12-4	-	TRBJ2-3	CASKGAYTQYF	TGTGCCAGCAAGGGCGCATATACGCAGTATTTT
-	TRBV24-1	-	TRBJ2-3	CATGRTDLIATNTDKQYF	TGTGCCACCGGGAGGACTGACTTAATTGCGACTAACACAGATAAGCAGTATTTT
-	TRBV20-1	-	TRBJ2-7	CSAIVLGTYEQYF	TGCAGTGCTATAGTACTAGGTACCTACGAGCAATACTTC
-	TRBV12-3/TRBV12-4	-	TRBJ2-1	CASSLLSGYNEQFF	TGTGCCAGCAGTTTATTGAGTGGTTACAATGAGCAATTCTTC
-	TRBV4-1	-	TRBJ1-5	CASSQDCLGGLEPQHF	TGCGCCAGCAGCCAAGACTGTCTGGGGGGGCTTGAGCCACAGCATTTT
-	TRBV28	-	TRBJ2-7	CASSLFVANVDEQYF	TGTGCCAGCAGTTTATTTGTGGCTAACGTGGACGAGCAGTACTTC
-	TRBV11-2	-	TRBJ2-5	CAGSLVRGRETQYF	TGTGCTGGCAGCTTAGTGCGGGGTAGAGAGACCCAGTATTTC
-	TRBV12-3/TRBV12-4	TRBD1	TRBJ1-1	CASISGQGGTEAFF	TGTGCCAGCATTTCAGGACAGGGAGGCACTGAAGCTTTCTTT
-	TRBV20-1	-	TRBJ2-7	CSARGGRGRTAYEQYF	TGCAGTGCTAGAGGGGGCCGTGGGCGGACAGCCTACGAGCAGTACTTC
many	TRBV20-1	-	TRBJ2-5	CSAREGTARETQYF	TGCAGTGCTAGGGAGGGGACGGCGAGGGAGACCCAGTACTTC
-	TRBV5-6	-	TRBJ2-6	CVSSLDNSGANVLTF	TGTGTCAGCAGCTTAGACAATTCTGGGGCCAACGTCCTGACTTTC
-	TRBV20-1	TRBD2	TRBJ2-1	CSARVAGSYNEQFF	TGCAGTGCTAGGGTAGCGGGGTCTTACAATGAGCAGTTCTTC
many	TRBV20-1	-	TRBJ2-2	CSASGTNTGELFF	TGCAGTGCCTCCGGGACGAACACCGGGGAGCTGTTTTTT
-	TRBV20-1	-	TRBJ1-4	CSARDPATENEKQFF	TGCAGTGCTAGAGACCCGGCGACAGAGAATGAAAAACAGTTTTTT
-	TRBV5-1	TRBD1	TRBJ1-6	CASSWGQASYNSPLHF	TGCGCCAGCAGCTGGGGACAGGCTTCCTATAATTCACCCCTCCACTTT
many	TRBV29-1	-	TRBJ1-5	CSVADVGGPQHF	TGCAGCGTCGCGGACGTGGGAGGGCCCCAGCATTTT
-	TRBV29-1	-	TRBJ1-5	CCVRDGNQPQHF	TGCTGCGTCCGGGACGGGAATCAGCCCCAGCATTTT
many	TRBV20-1	TRBD1	TRBJ2-7	CSARGEGQGFYEQYF	TGCAGTGCTAGGGGGGAGGGACAGGGTTTCTACGAGCAGTACTTC
-	TRBV6-5	-	TRBJ2-3	CASSYSSGTDMQYF	TGTGCCAGCAGTTACTCATCCGGTACAGATATGCAGTATTTT
-	TRBV4-2	-	TRBJ2-3	CASRLVKDSPLTQYF	TGTGCCAGCAGATTAGTGAAAGACTCCCCTCTTACGCAGTATTTT
few	TRBV29-1	-	TRBJ2-6	CSVSPSGANVLTF	TGCAGCGTTTCCCCCTCTGGGGCCAACGTCCTGACTTTC
many	TRBV6-6	-	TRBJ2-1	CASRPQGNLF	TGTGCCAGCAGGCCCCAGGGGAACCTCTTC
few	TRBV4-2	-	TRBJ2-7	CASSQAGPGAEQYF	TGTGCCAGCAGCCAAGCGGGGCCGGGCGCCGAGCAGTACTTC
-	TRBV12-3/TRBV12-4	-	TRBJ1-3	CVSSPPGSSGNTIYF	TGTGTCAGCAGCCCCCCGGGATCCTCTGGAAACACCATATATTTT
-	TRBV20-1	-	TRBJ1-6	CSTQSGGYNSPLHF	TGCAGTACTCAAAGCGGTGGGTATAATTCACCCCTCCACTTT
-	TRBV7-8	TRBD2	TRBJ2-1	CTRSLELAGVYEQFF	TGTACCAGGAGCTTAGAACTAGCGGGAGTATATGAGCAGTTCTTC
-	TRBV5-1	-	TRBJ2-5	CPSSDGPVLETQYF	TGCCCCAGCAGCGACGGGCCGGTTCTGGAGACCCAGTACTTC
-	TRBV13	-	TRBJ1-4	CASSSTRGRRKLFF	TGTGCCAGCAGCTCCACGAGAGGGCGGCGAAAACTGTTTTTT
-	TRBV4-2	TRBD2	TRBJ2-1	CASSQDLGDYPNIEQFF	TGTGCCAGCAGCCAAGATCTTGGGGACTACCCCAACATTGAGCAGTTCTTC
-	TRBV12-3/TRBV12-4	-	TRBJ2-1	CASIISWDYNNEQLF	TGTGCCAGCATTATTTCCTGGGATTACAACAATGAGCAGCTCTTC
-	TRBV5-1	-	TRBJ2-3	CVSSLAEVGGDTQYF	TGCGTCAGCAGCTTGGCCGAGGTTGGGGGAGATACGCAGTATTTT
-	TRBV20-1	-	TRBJ2-3	CSAPGLLNIDTQYF	TGCAGTGCCCCTGGCCTACTGAACATAGATACGCAGTATTTT
-	TRBV6-1	TRBD1	TRBJ1-6	CASSDRGLSPLHF	TGTGCCAGCAGTGACAGGGGGCTTTCACCCCTCCACTTT
many	TRBV11-3	TRBD1	TRBJ2-2	CASSSGQGAFGGELFF	TGTGCCAGCAGTTCTGGACAGGGGGCTTTCGGCGGGGAGCTGTTTTTT